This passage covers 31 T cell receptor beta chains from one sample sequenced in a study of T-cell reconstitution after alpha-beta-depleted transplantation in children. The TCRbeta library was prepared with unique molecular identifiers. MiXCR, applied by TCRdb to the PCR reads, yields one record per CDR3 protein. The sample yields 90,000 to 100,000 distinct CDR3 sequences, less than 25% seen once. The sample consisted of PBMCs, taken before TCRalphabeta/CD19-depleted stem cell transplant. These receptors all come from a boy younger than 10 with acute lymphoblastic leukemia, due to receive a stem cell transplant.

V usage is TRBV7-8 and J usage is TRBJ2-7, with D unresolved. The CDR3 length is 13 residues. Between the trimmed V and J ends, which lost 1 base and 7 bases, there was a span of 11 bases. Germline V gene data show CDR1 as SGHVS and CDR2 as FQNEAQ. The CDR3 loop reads CASSLVTGSEQYF. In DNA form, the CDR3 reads TGTGCCAGCAGCTTAGTCACGGGCTCGGAGCAGTACTTC. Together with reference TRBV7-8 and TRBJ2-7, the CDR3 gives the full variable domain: GAGVSQSPRYKVAKRGQDVALRCDPISGHVSLFWYQQALGQGPEFLTYFQNEAQLDKSGLPSDRFFAERPEGSVSTLKIQRTQQEDSAVYLCASSLVTGSEQYFGPGTRLTVT.

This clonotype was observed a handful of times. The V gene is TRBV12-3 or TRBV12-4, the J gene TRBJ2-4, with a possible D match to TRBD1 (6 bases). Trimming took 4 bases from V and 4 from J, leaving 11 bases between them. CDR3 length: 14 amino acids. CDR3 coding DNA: TGTGCCAGCAGTTCCCGGGACACAAAAAACATTCAGTACTTC. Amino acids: CASSSRDTKNIQYF.

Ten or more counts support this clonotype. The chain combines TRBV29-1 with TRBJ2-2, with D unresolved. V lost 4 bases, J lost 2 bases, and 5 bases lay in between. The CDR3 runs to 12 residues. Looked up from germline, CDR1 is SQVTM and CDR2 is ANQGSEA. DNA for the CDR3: TGCAGCGTTGGCGCAAACACCGGGGAGCTGTTTTTT. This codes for CSVGANTGELFF.

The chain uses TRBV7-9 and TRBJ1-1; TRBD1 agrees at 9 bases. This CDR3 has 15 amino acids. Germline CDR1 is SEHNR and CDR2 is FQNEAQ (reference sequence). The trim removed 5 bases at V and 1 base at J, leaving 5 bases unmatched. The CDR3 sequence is CASSPGQGTNTEAFF. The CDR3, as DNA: TGTGCCAGCAGCCCGGGACAGGGTACGAACACTGAAGCTTTCTTT.

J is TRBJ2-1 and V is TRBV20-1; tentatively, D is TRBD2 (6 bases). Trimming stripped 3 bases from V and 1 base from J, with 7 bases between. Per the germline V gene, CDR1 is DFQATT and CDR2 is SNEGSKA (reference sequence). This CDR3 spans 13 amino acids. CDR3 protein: CSASGRSYNEQFF. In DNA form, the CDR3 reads TGCAGTGCTAGCGGGAGATCCTACAATGAGCAGTTCTTC.

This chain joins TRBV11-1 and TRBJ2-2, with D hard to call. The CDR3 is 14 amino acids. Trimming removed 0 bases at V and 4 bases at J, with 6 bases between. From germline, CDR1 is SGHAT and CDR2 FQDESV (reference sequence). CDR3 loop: CASSLASRTGELFF. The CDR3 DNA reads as TGTGCCAGCAGCTTAGCGTCCCGCACCGGGGAGCTGTTTTTT.

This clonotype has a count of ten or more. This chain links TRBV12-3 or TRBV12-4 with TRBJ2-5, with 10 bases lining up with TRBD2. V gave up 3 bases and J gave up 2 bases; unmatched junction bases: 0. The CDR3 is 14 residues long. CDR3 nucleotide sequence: TGTGCCAGCAGTTTGACTAGCGGGCAAGAGACCCAGTACTTC. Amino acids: CASSLTSGQETQYF.

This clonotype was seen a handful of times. In DNA, the CDR3 is TGCGCCAGCAGCTTGGCCGGTTCACCTAGGGTGCGAGAGACCCAGTACTTC. Its translation: CASSLAGSPRVRETQYF. The chain recombines TRBV5-1 with TRBJ2-5; no clear D gene. The CDR3 extends over 17 amino acids. The ends were cut back, 0 bases at V and 4 bases at J, with 19 bases in the middle. Germline lookup yields CDR1 SGHRS and CDR2 YFSETQ.

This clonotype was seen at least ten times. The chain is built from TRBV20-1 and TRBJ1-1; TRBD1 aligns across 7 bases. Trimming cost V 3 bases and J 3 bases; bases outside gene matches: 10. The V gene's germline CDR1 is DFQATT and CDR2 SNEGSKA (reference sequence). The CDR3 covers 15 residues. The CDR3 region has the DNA TGCAGTGCTAGTGCTGTGACAGGGAGGGACACTGAAGCTTTCTTT. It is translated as CSASAVTGRDTEAFF.

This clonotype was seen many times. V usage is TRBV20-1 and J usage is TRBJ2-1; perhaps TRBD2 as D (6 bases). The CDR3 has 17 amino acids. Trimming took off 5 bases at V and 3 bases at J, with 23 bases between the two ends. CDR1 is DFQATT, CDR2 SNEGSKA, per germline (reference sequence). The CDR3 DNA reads TGCAGTGCTGAGTCCGCGGATGGCGGAGGGCACTACAATGAGCAGTTCTTC. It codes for CSAESADGGGHYNEQFF.

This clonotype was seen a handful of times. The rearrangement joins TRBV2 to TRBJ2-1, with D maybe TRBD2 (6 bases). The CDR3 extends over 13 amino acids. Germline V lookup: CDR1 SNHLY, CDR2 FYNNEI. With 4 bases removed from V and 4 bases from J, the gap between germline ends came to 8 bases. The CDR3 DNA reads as TGTGCCAGCAGTGGGAGGGGTTACAATGAGCAGTTCTTC. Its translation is CASSGRGYNEQFF.

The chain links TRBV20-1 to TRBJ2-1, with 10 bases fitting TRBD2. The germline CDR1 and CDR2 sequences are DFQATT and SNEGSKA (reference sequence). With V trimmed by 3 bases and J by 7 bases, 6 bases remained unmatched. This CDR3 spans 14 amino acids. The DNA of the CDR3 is TGCAGTGCTAGTGTAGCGGGGGGACTGAATGAGCAGTTCTTC. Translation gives CSASVAGGLNEQFF.

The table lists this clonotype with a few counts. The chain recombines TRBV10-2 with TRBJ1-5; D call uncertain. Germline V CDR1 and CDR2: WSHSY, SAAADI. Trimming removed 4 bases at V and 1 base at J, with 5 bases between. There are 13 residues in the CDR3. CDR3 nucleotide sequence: TGCGCCAGCAGTGCCCGGAGCAATCAGCCCCAGCATTTT. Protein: CASSARSNQPQHF.

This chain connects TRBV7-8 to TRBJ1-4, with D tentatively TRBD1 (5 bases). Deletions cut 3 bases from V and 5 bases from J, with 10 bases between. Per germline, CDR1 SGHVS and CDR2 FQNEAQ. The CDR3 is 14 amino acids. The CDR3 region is CASSFGGANEKLFF. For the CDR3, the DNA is TGTGCCAGCAGCTTCGGTGGGGCGAATGAAAAACTGTTTTTT.

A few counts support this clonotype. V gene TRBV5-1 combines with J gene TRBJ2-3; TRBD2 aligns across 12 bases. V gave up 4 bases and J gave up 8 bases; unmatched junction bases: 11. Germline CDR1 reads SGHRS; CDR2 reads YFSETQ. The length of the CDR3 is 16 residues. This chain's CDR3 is CASSPRLAGATRTQYF. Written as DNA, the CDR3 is TGCGCCAGCAGCCCGCGACTAGCGGGGGCCACACGTACGCAGTATTTT.

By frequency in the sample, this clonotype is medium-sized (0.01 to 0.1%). CDR3 in DNA: TGCAGTGCTACTAGGGCTGAGGCTTCACCCCTCCACTTT. It codes for CSATRAEASPLHF. J is TRBJ1-6 and V is TRBV20-1; D is uncertain. The CDR3 length is 13 residues. Germline V CDR1 and CDR2: DFQATT, SNEGSKA (reference sequence). The V gene lost 4 bases and the J gene lost 9 bases, with 13 bases spanning the gap.

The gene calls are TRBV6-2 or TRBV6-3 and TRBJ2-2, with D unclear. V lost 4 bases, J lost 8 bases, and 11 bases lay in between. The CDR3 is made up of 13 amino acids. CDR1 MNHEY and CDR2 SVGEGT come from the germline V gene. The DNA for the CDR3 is TGTGCCAGCAGTTTTGAGAGTCGTGGGGAGCTGTTTTTT. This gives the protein CASSFESRGELFF.

DNA of the CDR3: TGTGCCAGCACAGCGCCTACCCGACGGACAGATACGCAGTATTTT. This gives the protein CASTAPTRRTDTQYF. The rearrangement uses TRBV28 and TRBJ2-3; D uncertain. V lost 7 bases and J 3 bases, leaving 17 bases between the germline ends. Germline assignment: CDR1 MDHEN and CDR2 SYDVKM. The CDR3 is 15 residues long.

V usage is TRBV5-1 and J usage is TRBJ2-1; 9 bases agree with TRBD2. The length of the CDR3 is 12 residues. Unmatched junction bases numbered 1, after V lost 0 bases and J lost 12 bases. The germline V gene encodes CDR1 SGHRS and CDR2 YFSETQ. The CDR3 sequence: CASSLVSGRQFF. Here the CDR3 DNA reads TGCGCCAGCAGCTTGGTTAGCGGGAGGCAGTTCTTC. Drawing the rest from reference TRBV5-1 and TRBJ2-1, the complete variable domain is KAGVTQTPRYLIKTRGQQVTLSCSPISGHRSVSWYQQTPGQGLQFLFEYFSETQRNKGNFPGRFSGRQFSNSRSEMNVSTLELGDSALYLCASSLVSGRQFFGPGTRLTVL.

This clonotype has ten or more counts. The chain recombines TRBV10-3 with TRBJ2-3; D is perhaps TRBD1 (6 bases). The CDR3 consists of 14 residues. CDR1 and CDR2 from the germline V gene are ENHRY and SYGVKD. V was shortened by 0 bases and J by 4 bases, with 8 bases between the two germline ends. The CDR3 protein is CAISESQGPDTQYF. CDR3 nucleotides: TGTGCCATCAGTGAGTCCCAGGGGCCAGATACGCAGTATTTT.

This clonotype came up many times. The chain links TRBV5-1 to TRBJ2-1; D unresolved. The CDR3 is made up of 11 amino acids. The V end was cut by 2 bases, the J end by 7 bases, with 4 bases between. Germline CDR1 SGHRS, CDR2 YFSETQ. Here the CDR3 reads CASSLMNEQFF. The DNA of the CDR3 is TGCGCCAGCAGCTTAATGAATGAGCAGTTCTTC.

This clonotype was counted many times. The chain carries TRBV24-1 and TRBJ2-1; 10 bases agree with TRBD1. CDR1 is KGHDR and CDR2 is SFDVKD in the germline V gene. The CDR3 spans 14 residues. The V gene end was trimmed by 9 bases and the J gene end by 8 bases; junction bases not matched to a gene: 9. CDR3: CATVGTGEGDEQFF. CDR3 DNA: TGTGCCACCGTCGGGACAGGGGAGGGCGATGAGCAGTTCTTC.

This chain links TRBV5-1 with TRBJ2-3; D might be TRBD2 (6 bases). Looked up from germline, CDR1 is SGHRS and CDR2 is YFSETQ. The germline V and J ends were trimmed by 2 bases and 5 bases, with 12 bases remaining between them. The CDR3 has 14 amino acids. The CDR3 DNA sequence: TGCGCCAGCAGCTTCGAAGGGCGGGGAGATACGCAGTATTTT. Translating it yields CASSFEGRGDTQYF.

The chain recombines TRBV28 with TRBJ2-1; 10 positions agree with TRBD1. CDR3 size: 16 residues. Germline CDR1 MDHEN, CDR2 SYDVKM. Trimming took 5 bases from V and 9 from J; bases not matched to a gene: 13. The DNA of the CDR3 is TGTGCCAGCAGTAATCGAGTGGGACAGGGGAGCCGTGAGCAGTTCTTC. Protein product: CASSNRVGQGSREQFF.

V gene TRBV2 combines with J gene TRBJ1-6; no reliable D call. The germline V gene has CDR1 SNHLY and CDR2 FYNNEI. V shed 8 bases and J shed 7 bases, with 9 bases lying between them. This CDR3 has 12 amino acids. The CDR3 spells CASDRMNSPLHF. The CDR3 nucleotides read TGTGCCAGCGATAGAATGAATTCACCCCTCCACTTT.

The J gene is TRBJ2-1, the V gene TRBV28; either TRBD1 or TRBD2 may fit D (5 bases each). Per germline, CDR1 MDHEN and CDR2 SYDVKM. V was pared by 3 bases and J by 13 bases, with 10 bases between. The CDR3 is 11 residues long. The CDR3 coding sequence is TGTGCCAGCAGTTTTGAGGGGCGACAGTTCTTC. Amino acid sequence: CASSFEGRQFF.

The CDR3: CASSTGSSQETQYF. The DNA of the CDR3 is TGTGCCAGCAGCACGGGCTCTAGCCAAGAGACCCAGTACTTC. The chain employs TRBV5-6 and TRBJ2-5; D unresolved. V gave up 4 bases and J gave up 1 base, with 11 bases separating them. The CDR3 has 14 residues. CDR1 SGHDT and CDR2 YYEEEE come from the germline V gene.

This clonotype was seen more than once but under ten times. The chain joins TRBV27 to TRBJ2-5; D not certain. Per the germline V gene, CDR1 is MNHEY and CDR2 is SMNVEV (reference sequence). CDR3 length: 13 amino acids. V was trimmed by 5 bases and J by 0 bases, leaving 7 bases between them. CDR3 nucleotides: TGTGCCAGCAGTCCAAACAACCAAGAGACCCAGTACTTC. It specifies CASSPNNQETQYF.

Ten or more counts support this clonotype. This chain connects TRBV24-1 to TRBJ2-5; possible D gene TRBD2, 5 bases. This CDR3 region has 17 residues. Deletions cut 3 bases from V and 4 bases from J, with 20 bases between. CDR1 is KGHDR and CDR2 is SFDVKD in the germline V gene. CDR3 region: CATSDPSGRKAGETQYF. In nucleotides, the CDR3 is TGTGCCACCAGTGATCCGTCCGGACGGAAGGCGGGAGAGACCCAGTACTTC.

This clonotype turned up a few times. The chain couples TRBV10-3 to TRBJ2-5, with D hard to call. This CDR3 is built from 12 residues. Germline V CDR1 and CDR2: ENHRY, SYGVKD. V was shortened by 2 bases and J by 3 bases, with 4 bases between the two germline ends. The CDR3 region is CAISEPKETQYF. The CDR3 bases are TGTGCCATCAGTGAGCCGAAAGAGACCCAGTACTTC.

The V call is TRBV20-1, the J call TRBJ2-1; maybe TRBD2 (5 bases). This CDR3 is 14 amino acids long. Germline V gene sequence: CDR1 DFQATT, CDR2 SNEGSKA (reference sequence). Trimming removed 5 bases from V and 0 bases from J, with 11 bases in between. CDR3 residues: CSAGEFRSYNEQFF. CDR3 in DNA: TGCAGTGCTGGGGAGTTCCGCTCCTACAATGAGCAGTTCTTC.